The 23 T cell receptor beta chains listed next were all sequenced from one sample in a study of T-cell memory formation after mild COVID-19. TCRdb fed the 5' RACE reads into MiXCR, producing one record per CDR3 protein. The sample carries hundreds of thousands of distinct CDR3 sequences, roughly 18% recorded once. The specimen was PBMCs or a T cell subset sorted from them (not recorded which). These receptors were obtained from an adult woman who had mild COVID-19 (a few samples of this study predate the infection). Cell type and time point are not known.

V and J are TRBV20-1 and TRBJ2-1, with 7 bases identical to TRBD2. Germline V gene data show CDR1 as DFQATT and CDR2 as SNEGSKA (reference sequence). The CDR3 is 13 amino acids. The junction had 10 bases not matched to a gene; V was cut back by 6 bases and J by 8 bases. DNA of the CDR3: TGCAGTGCCCTGACGGGGGGAATCCATGAGCAGTTCTTC. It codes for CSALTGGIHEQFF.

This clonotype was seen many times. At one of its ends the junction is not consistent with the germline gene, which may arise from a read error. The chain carries TRBV7-2 and TRBJ2-3, with 12 bases lining up with TRBD2. Germline lookup yields CDR1 SGHTA and CDR2 FQGNSA. The CDR3 has 16 residues. The CDR3 region has the DNA TGTGCCAGCAGCCTAGCGGGGGGGCCTCGCACAGATACGCAGTATTTT. Amino acids: CASSLAGGPRTDTQYF.

The J gene is TRBJ2-7, the V gene TRBV12-3 or TRBV12-4; D remains ambiguous. The CDR3 has 12 amino acids. Trimming pared 6 bases from V and 3 bases from J, leaving 9 bases between. DNA for the CDR3: TGTGCCAGCAGGTTATGGGGCTACGAGCAGTACTTC. It codes for CASRLWGYEQYF.

Only a few counts were recorded for this clonotype. The V gene is TRBV4-3, the J gene TRBJ2-2; TRBD2 agrees at 16 bases. Germline V gene lookup returns CDR1 LGHNA and CDR2 YSLEER. The V gene end was trimmed by 2 bases and the J gene end by 2 bases; junction bases not matched to a gene: 11. This CDR3 is built from 21 residues. DNA for the CDR3: TGCGCCAGCAGCCAAAAACCGGGACTAGCGGGAGGGCTCCTTAACACCGGGGAGCTGTTTTTT. It is translated as CASSQKPGLAGGLLNTGELFF.

The V gene is TRBV7-2, the J gene TRBJ2-1; no clear D. The germline V gene encodes CDR1 SGHTA and CDR2 FQGNSA. The CDR3 has 15 amino acids. V dropped 5 bases and J dropped 0 bases, with 11 bases sitting between them. The CDR3 DNA sequence: TGTGCCAGCAGCCCTAGGATAGACTCCTACAATGAGCAGTTCTTC. Protein product: CASSPRIDSYNEQFF.

This clonotype appeared a few times. This sequence joins TRBV29-1 and TRBJ2-7, with 9 bases aligning to TRBD1. Germline V gene data show CDR1 as SQVTM and CDR2 as ANQGSEA. This CDR3 contains 15 residues. V was clipped by 1 base and J by 2 bases; unmatched bases: 6. The CDR3 protein is CSVEGGQGKTYEQYF. In DNA form, the CDR3 reads TGCAGCGTTGAAGGGGGACAGGGAAAAACCTACGAGCAGTACTTC.

The gene calls are TRBV7-2 and TRBJ2-5; no definite D call. The CDR3 has 13 residues. CDR1 is SGHTA and CDR2 is FQGNSA in the germline V gene. V lost 5 bases, J lost 5 bases, and 12 bases lay in between. CDR3 loop: CASSPTFWETQYF. CDR3 DNA sequence: TGTGCCAGCAGCCCCACTTTTTGGGAGACCCAGTACTTC.

A few counts support this clonotype. The gene calls are TRBV10-3 and TRBJ2-7, with D tentatively TRBD1 (5 bases). Germline values: CDR1 ENHRY, CDR2 SYGVKD. The germline V and J ends were trimmed by 7 bases and 0 bases, with 16 bases remaining between them. The CDR3 covers 15 residues. CDR3 residues: CAIILDRKYSYEQYF. The CDR3 nucleotides are TGTGCCATCATTCTTGACAGAAAATACTCCTACGAGCAGTACTTC.

This clonotype was detected ten times or more. V usage is TRBV12-3 or TRBV12-4 and J usage is TRBJ1-3; unclear D gene. This CDR3 comprises 11 residues. V was pared by 6 bases and J by 4 bases, with 4 bases between. Here the CDR3 reads CASSLGNTIYF. The CDR3 DNA follows: TGTGCCAGCAGCCTAGGAAACACCATATATTTT.

The count of this clonotype is one. V and J are TRBV6-1 and TRBJ1-1, with a possible D match to TRBD1 (5 bases). Germline-derived CDR1 and CDR2 are MNHNS and SASEGT. V was clipped by 4 bases and J by 5 bases, with 11 bases between them. The CDR3 runs to 13 residues. The DNA for the CDR3 is TGTGCCAGCAGTGTACAGGAGTCAACTGAAGCTTTCTTT. This gives the protein CASSVQESTEAFF.

The chain carries TRBV30 and TRBJ2-5; a weak D match, TRBD1 (6 bases). This CDR3 comprises 15 residues. Trimming stripped 3 bases from V and 4 bases from J, with 18 bases between. CDR1 GTSNPN and CDR2 SVGIG come from the germline V gene (reference sequence). The CDR3 DNA sequence: TGTGCCTGGAGCGCCCATCAGGGGTTGGGAGAGACCCAGTACTTC. Translating gives CAWSAHQGLGETQYF.

The chain links TRBV11-2 to TRBJ2-2; 12 bases are a match to TRBD2. V shed 6 bases, J shed 5 bases, and the junction held 10 bases outside the gene matches. In germline, CDR1 is SGHAT, CDR2 FQNNGV. The CDR3 consists of 17 residues. The CDR3 spells CASSLLAGGSRTGELFF. In DNA, the CDR3 is TGTGCCAGCAGTCTACTAGCGGGGGGCTCCAGAACCGGGGAGCTGTTTTTT.

This clonotype was detected a few times. The chain has TRBV18 and TRBJ2-1, with D perhaps TRBD2 (6 bases). The germline V gene has CDR1 KGHSH and CDR2 LQKENI. This CDR3 region has 14 residues. V lost 4 bases to trimming and J lost 8 bases, with 15 bases between them. The CDR3 region has the DNA TGTGCCAGCTCACGGGACTCCGAAGTTGATGAGCAGTTCTTC. It yields the protein CASSRDSEVDEQFF.

This chain joins TRBV9 and TRBJ2-7; D is undetermined. Germline V lookup: CDR1 SGDLS, CDR2 YYNGEE. Trimming removed 0 bases from V and 0 bases from J, with 10 bases in between. CDR3 size: 15 residues. In DNA form, the CDR3 reads TGTGCCAGCAGCGTAGGGCAGATAGACTCCTACGAGCAGTACTTC. This codes for CASSVGQIDSYEQYF.

The table lists this clonotype with many counts. The chain is built from TRBV24-1 and TRBJ2-1; 7 bases are shared with TRBD1. The germline CDR1 and CDR2 sequences are KGHDR and SFDVKD. J lost 6 bases, V lost 0 bases, and 4 bases had no gene match. This CDR3 contains 15 residues. Here the CDR3 DNA reads TGTGCCACCAGTGATTTGCGGACAGGCCTCAATGAGCAGTTCTTC. It codes for CATSDLRTGLNEQFF.

The rearrangement uses TRBV7-6 and TRBJ2-1, with unresolved D. The CDR3 loop spans 15 amino acids. CDR1 and CDR2 (germline): SGHVS, FNYEAQ. Trimming stripped 5 bases from V and 0 bases from J, with 11 bases between. DNA for the CDR3: TGTGCCAGCAGCCTAGACACTTACTCCTACAATGAGCAGTTCTTC. As protein: CASSLDTYSYNEQFF.

V usage is TRBV12-3 or TRBV12-4 and J usage is TRBJ2-5, with 12 nucleotides matching TRBD2. Trimming at V came to 5 bases and at J to 4 bases, leaving 8 bases not matched to a gene. There are 16 residues in the CDR3. The CDR3 region has the DNA TGTGCCAGCAGTCCTAGACTAGCGGGAGAGGTAGAGACCCAGTACTTC. It codes for CASSPRLAGEVETQYF.

This chain links TRBV18 with TRBJ2-1; TRBD2 agrees at 7 bases. J lost 7 bases, V lost 5 bases, and 11 bases had no gene match. Germline CDR1 reads KGHSH; CDR2 reads LQKENI. CDR3 length equals 15 residues. CDR3 sequence reads: CASSDTGRDENEQFF. Here the CDR3 DNA reads TGTGCCAGCTCAGACACGGGGAGGGATGAGAATGAGCAGTTCTTC.

The rearrangement joins TRBV29-1 to TRBJ1-1; no clear D. The CDR3 length is 13 residues. The V end lost 5 bases, the J end lost 3 bases, and 13 bases lay between the germline ends. Per the germline V gene, CDR1 is SQVTM and CDR2 is ANQGSEA. The CDR3 protein is CSVQSRRDTEAFF. CDR3 coding DNA: TGCAGCGTTCAGAGTAGGCGGGACACTGAAGCTTTCTTT.

The CDR3 is CASSQDQDYTDTQYF. The CDR3 DNA is TGTGCCAGCAGCCAAGATCAGGACTACACAGATACGCAGTATTTT. The chain recombines TRBV3-1 with TRBJ2-3, with D maybe TRBD2 (6 bases). The CDR3 has 15 amino acids. Germline V gene lookup returns CDR1 LGHDT and CDR2 YNNKEL (reference sequence). V was pared by 0 bases and J by 2 bases, with 9 bases between.

A few counts support this clonotype. CDR3 coding DNA: TGTGCCAGCAGCCTCACAGGGGTTCAGCCCCAGCATTTT. Protein: CASSLTGVQPQHF. The chain uses TRBV7-2 and TRBJ1-5; TRBD1 agrees at 7 bases. The CDR3 length is 13 residues. Germline-derived CDR1 and CDR2 are SGHTA and FQGNSA. Germline trimming cut 5 bases from V and 6 bases from J; bases unmatched to any gene: 4.

The chain employs TRBV7-2 and TRBJ2-7; maybe TRBD1 (6 bases). The germline CDR1 and CDR2 sequences are SGHTA and FQGNSA. The CDR3 covers 16 residues. The V and J ends lost 5 bases and 3 bases respectively, with 20 bases between them. The CDR3 DNA sequence: TGTGCCAGCAGCCGGGACACAGGGATAGTGAACTACGAGCAGTACTTC. Translation gives CASSRDTGIVNYEQYF.

This clonotype was observed many times. The chain has TRBV18 and TRBJ1-5; D is possibly TRBD1 (6 bases). CDR3 length equals 13 residues. V dropped 3 bases and J dropped 5 bases, with 8 bases sitting between them. The germline V gene has CDR1 KGHSH and CDR2 LQKENI. The CDR3 DNA is TGTGCCAGCTCACCGGCAGGGGATCAGCCCCAGCATTTT. Amino acid sequence: CASSPAGDQPQHF.